This T cell receptor (beta chain) was recorded in a study of cytomegalovirus exposure and HLA in healthy donors. The approximately 120-subject validation cohort, separate from the approximately 630-subject first cohort, included the donors. The CDR3 extends over 17 amino acids. V lost 2 bases, J lost 12 bases, and 27 bases lay in between. Germline CDR1 is SGHRS and CDR2 is YFSETQ. Libraries were prepared by immunoSEQ multiplex PCR; TCRdb keeps only in-frame clonotypes and omits some of them. The sample holds tens of thousands of clones, roughly 90% seen once. About this clone: Its antigen is still unknown.

Study conclusions and caveats: It was reported that the classifier diagnosed cytomegalovirus status with high specificity and sensitivity in both the original and validation cohorts. In the 120 or so validation repertoires, approximately 94% of cluster scores exceeded 0, per a later analysis. The study put some 150 TCR beta chains on its list as cytomegalovirus-associated.

The TCR was taken from a young woman in good health and CMV-seronegative. This chain links TRBV5-1 with TRBJ2-4; tentatively, D is TRBD2 (5 bases). The material sequenced was PBMCs. The CDR3 here is CASSLIIVAEVPGGQYF. CDR3 nucleotide sequence: TGCGCCAGCAGCTTAATTATCGTCGCGGAGGTTCCGGGCGGTCAGTACTTC.